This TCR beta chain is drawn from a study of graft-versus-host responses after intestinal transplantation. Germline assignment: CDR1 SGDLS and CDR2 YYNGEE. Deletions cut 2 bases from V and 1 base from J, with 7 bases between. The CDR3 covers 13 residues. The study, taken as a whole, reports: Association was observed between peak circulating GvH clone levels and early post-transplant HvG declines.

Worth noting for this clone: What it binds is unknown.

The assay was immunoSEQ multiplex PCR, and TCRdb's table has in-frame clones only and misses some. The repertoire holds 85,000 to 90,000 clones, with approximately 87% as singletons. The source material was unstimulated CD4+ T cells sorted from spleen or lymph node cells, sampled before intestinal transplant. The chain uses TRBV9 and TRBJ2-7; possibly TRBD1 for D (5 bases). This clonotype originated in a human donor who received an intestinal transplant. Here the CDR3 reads CASSVSGSYEQYF. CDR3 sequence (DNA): TGTGCCAGCAGCGTTTCAGGGTCCTACGAGCAGTACTTC. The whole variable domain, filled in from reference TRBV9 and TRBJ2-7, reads DSGVTQTPKHLITATGQRVTLRCSPRSGDLSVYWYQQSLDQGLQFLIQYYNGEERAKGNILERFSAQQFPDLHSELNLSSLELGDSALYFCASSVSGSYEQYFGPGTRLTVT.